The 9 T cell receptor beta chains below all came from one sample that was sequenced in a study of PD-1 blockade in mismatch repair-deficient tumors. Using immunoSEQ multiplex PCR, the repertoire was profiled, and TCRdb retains in-frame clones only, with some absent. Of under 85,000 clones in the sample, 60% to 80% were seen once. The sample consisted of peripheral blood, taken 2 weeks after starting pembrolizumab. These receptors were collected from an adult with mismatch repair-deficient cancer.

The rearrangement links TRBV27 to TRBJ1-4; the match to TRBD1 covers 7 bases. The length of the CDR3 is 17 residues. Germline trimming cut 6 bases from V and 3 bases from J; bases unmatched to any gene: 13. In germline, CDR1 is MNHEY, CDR2 SMNVEV (reference sequence). In nucleotides, the CDR3 is TGTGCCAGCAGCCTGGGGCAGGGGGTCAGGCCTAATGAAAAACTGTTTTTT. This encodes CASSLGQGVRPNEKLFF.

This clone was observed once. The V call is TRBV19, the J call TRBJ1-2; the D gene is possibly TRBD1 (5 bases). The V end was cut by 8 bases, the J end by 2 bases, with 18 bases between. The CDR3 sequence is 15 residues long. Germline V gene data show CDR1 as LNHDA and CDR2 as SQIVND (reference sequence). CDR3 nucleotides: TGTGCCAGTTCAGTACTGGGGGGAGCGAACTATGGCTACACCTTC. This encodes CASSVLGGANYGYTF.

This clone was found a few times. This sequence joins TRBV5-1 and TRBJ1-5; no clear D gene. The CDR3 contains 13 residues. CDR1 is SGHRS and CDR2 is YFSETQ in the germline V gene. Trimming stripped 4 bases from V and 1 base from J, with 6 bases between. The CDR3 region is CASSPRSNQPQHF. The CDR3 bases are TGCGCCAGCAGCCCGCGGAGCAATCAGCCCCAGCATTTT.

The chain has TRBV5-6 and TRBJ2-2; either TRBD1 or TRBD2 may fit D (5 bases each). Trimming shortened V by 0 bases and J by 4 bases, and 13 bases separated the two germline ends. The CDR3 totals 16 residues. Germline CDR1 SGHDT, CDR2 YYEEEE. CDR3 sequence (DNA): TGTGCCAGCAGCTTGGGGTCTTGGGGGATCACCGGGGAGCTGTTTTTT. Its protein is CASSLGSWGITGELFF.

The V call is TRBV27, the J call TRBJ1-5; 7 bases match TRBD1. In germline, CDR1 is MNHEY, CDR2 SMNVEV (reference sequence). The CDR3 runs 15 residues. V dropped 6 bases and J dropped 5; count of bases not matched to a gene: 10. The CDR3 sequence: CASSIEQGFYQPQHF. CDR3 bases: TGTGCCAGCAGCATAGAACAGGGGTTTTATCAGCCCCAGCATTTT.

On this clone itself: One end of the junction is discordant with germline, which a read error may explain. The gene calls are TRBV5-4 and TRBJ1-5, with D possibly TRBD1 on 6 matching bases. Germline V gene data show CDR1 as SGHNT and CDR2 as YYREEE (reference sequence). This CDR3 is 16 amino acids long. In DNA, the CDR3 is TGTGCCAGCAGCTTGGCGGGGGCGGAAGGCAATCAGCTCCAGCATTTT. It is translated as CASSLAGAEGNQLQHF.

CDR3: CASGLVSGLGTGVRSTEAFF. Written as DNA, the CDR3 is TGTGCTAGTGGTTTGGTATCGGGTTTAGGGACAGGGGTAAGGTCCACTGAAGCTTTCTTT. The chain has TRBV12-5 and TRBJ1-1; 10 positions match TRBD1. The CDR3 covers 20 residues. Germline V gene lookup returns CDR1 LGHNT and CDR2 FRNRAP. J was trimmed by 4 bases and V by 0 bases; bases with no gene match: 17.

This chain connects TRBV6-5 to TRBJ1-2; D not resolved. The CDR3 has 12 residues. Germline CDR1 reads MNHEY; CDR2 reads SVGAGI. V gave up 7 bases and J gave up 7 bases, with 13 bases separating them. CDR3: CASTTERSGYTF. CDR3 DNA: TGTGCCAGCACCACGGAGAGGTCTGGCTACACCTTC.

The chain employs TRBV7-2 and TRBJ2-2; D gene uncertain. This CDR3 region has 15 residues. Germline V gene lookup returns CDR1 SGHTA and CDR2 FQGNSA. Deletions cut 1 base from V and 4 bases from J, with 10 bases between. CDR3 nucleotides: TGTGCCAGCAGCTTAGTCATCTTGCCCACCGGGGAGCTGTTTTTT. This codes for CASSLVILPTGELFF. The variable domain in full, with the rest retrieved from reference TRBV7-2 and TRBJ2-2, is GAGVSQSPSNKVTEKGKDVELRCDPISGHTALYWYRQSLGQGLEFLIYFQGNSAPDKSGLPSDRFSAERTGGSVSTLTIQRTQQEDSAVYLCASSLVILPTGELFFGEGSRLTVL.